Listed here are 16 T cell receptor beta chains from one sample, sequenced in a study of T cells in Graves' hyperthyroidism and ophthalmopathy. It was RNA transcripts that yielded the amplified TCR beta CDR3 regions. HTBI primers drove first-round RT-PCR of the TCR CDR3. One entry per CDR3 protein results from TCRdb running MiXCR on the multiplex PCR reads. The table lists around 760,000 distinct CDR3 sequences, 35% of them singletons. Sequencing input: blood. The receptors derive from a middle-aged woman with Graves' hyperthyroidism.

The chain has TRBV4-1 and TRBJ1-2, with unresolved D. Germline-derived CDR1 and CDR2 are MGHRA and YSYEKL. The CDR3 totals 16 residues. V lost 2 bases to trimming and J lost 3 bases, with 16 bases between them. The CDR3, as DNA: TGCGCCAGCAGCCAAATACGGACGGGCGTCGACTATGGCTACACCTTC. It codes for CASSQIRTGVDYGYTF.

The rearrangement joins TRBV30 to TRBJ2-5; D may be TRBD1 (6 bases). The V end lost 5 bases, the J end lost 2 bases, and 12 bases lay between the germline ends. In germline, CDR1 is GTSNPN, CDR2 SVGIG (reference sequence). CDR3 length: 13 residues. This CDR3 is CAWATGSQETQYF. CDR3 coding DNA: TGTGCCTGGGCTACAGGGTCTCAAGAGACCCAGTACTTC. Using reference TRBV30 and TRBJ2-5 for the parts outside the CDR3, the full variable domain is SQTIHQWPATLVQPVGSPLSLECTVEGTSNPNLYWYRQAAGRGLQLLFYSVGIGQISSEVPQNLSASRPQDRQFILSSKKLLLSDSGFYLCAWATGSQETQYFGPGTRLLVL.

The V and J genes are TRBV6-5 and TRBJ2-5, with 7 bases lining up with TRBD1. This CDR3 has 16 residues. V trimming: 6 bases; J trimming: 4 bases; junction bases outside the gene matches: 14. Germline V gene sequence: CDR1 MNHEY, CDR2 SVGAGI. The CDR3 sequence: CASSKWDRNPGETQYF. The CDR3 nucleotides are TGTGCCAGCAGCAAATGGGACAGAAATCCGGGAGAGACCCAGTACTTC.

The chain employs TRBV9 and TRBJ2-5; D unclear. V dropped 1 base and J dropped 5 bases, with 9 bases sitting between them. Germline lookup yields CDR1 SGDLS and CDR2 YYNGEE. There are 13 residues in the CDR3. The CDR3 protein is CASSVMYGETQYF. In DNA form, the CDR3 reads TGTGCCAGCAGCGTAATGTACGGGGAGACCCAGTACTTC.

This clonotype appeared many times. The gene calls are TRBV12-3 or TRBV12-4 and TRBJ2-7, with D possibly being TRBD1 or TRBD2 (6 bases each). This CDR3 comprises 16 residues. V gave up 4 bases and J gave up 2 bases, with 18 bases separating them. The chain's CDR3 is CASSSNRAGNAYEQYF. In DNA form, the CDR3 reads TGTGCCAGCAGTTCAAACAGGGCGGGAAATGCCTACGAGCAGTACTTC.

This clonotype has ten or more counts. The rearrangement joins TRBV5-6 to TRBJ1-1; D gene uncertain. Germline V gene sequence: CDR1 SGHDT, CDR2 YYEEEE. The CDR3 has 12 residues. Trimming removed 4 bases from V and 8 bases from J, with 12 bases in between. The CDR3 DNA follows: TGTGCCAGCAGCCGGGCGTGGCGCGAAGCTTTCTTT. The encoded protein is CASSRAWREAFF.

The chain couples TRBV12-3 or TRBV12-4 to TRBJ1-1, with D hard to call. CDR3 length: 13 residues. Trimming removed 7 bases from V and 2 bases from J, with 11 bases in between. This CDR3 reads CASILQTNTEAFF. In DNA form, the CDR3 reads TGTGCCAGCATCTTACAAACAAACACTGAAGCTTTCTTT.

This clonotype was detected ten times or more. This chain uses TRBV6-5 with TRBJ1-2, with a possible D match to TRBD1 (5 bases). This CDR3 region has 15 residues. The germline V gene encodes CDR1 MNHEY and CDR2 SVGAGI. V lost 6 bases, J lost 1 base, and 15 bases lay in between. CDR3 residues: CASSPVADSNYGYTF. The CDR3 DNA reads TGTGCCAGCAGCCCCGTCGCCGACAGTAACTATGGCTACACCTTC.

This chain links TRBV7-8 with TRBJ2-3; 8 bases align to TRBD2. The germline V gene has CDR1 SGHVS and CDR2 FQNEAQ. This CDR3 is 16 amino acids long. Losses at the gene ends were 3 bases for V and 3 bases for J; bases not matched to a gene: 8. DNA of the CDR3: TGTGCCAGCAGCTTGGAACCATCGGGGGGGACAGATACGCAGTATTTT. Amino acids: CASSLEPSGGTDTQYF.

This chain uses TRBV7-8 with TRBJ2-7; D is perhaps TRBD1 (6 bases). V was cut by 4 bases and J by 2 bases, with 12 bases left in between. Per germline, CDR1 SGHVS and CDR2 FQNEAQ. CDR3 size: 14 residues. CDR3 residues: CASSSQKGAYEQYF. The CDR3, as DNA: TGTGCCAGCAGCTCTCAGAAGGGGGCCTACGAGCAGTACTTC.

This clonotype was counted ten times or more. This chain connects TRBV7-2 to TRBJ2-7; 12 positions match TRBD1. The trim removed 6 bases at V and 5 bases at J, leaving 8 bases unmatched. CDR1 and CDR2 (germline): SGHTA, FQGNSA. The CDR3 spans 15 residues. CDR3 in amino acids: CASRSPGQGAHEQYF. In nucleotides, the CDR3 is TGTGCCAGCAGGAGTCCGGGACAGGGGGCCCACGAGCAGTACTTC.

This clonotype was counted many times. The chain combines TRBV12-3 or TRBV12-4 with TRBJ1-6; D is ambiguous. The CDR3 totals 14 residues. Trimming shortened V by 1 base and J by 10 bases, and 11 bases separated the two germline ends. CDR3 protein: CASSLEGGPSPLHF. The CDR3 DNA follows: TGTGCCAGCAGTTTAGAAGGAGGGCCCTCACCCCTCCACTTT.

The chain carries TRBV5-6 and TRBJ2-7, with TRBD1 as a possible D gene (5 bases). This CDR3 is 14 amino acids long. V dropped 5 bases and J dropped 0 bases, with 12 bases sitting between them. Germline values: CDR1 SGHDT, CDR2 YYEEEE. CDR3 bases: TGTGCCAGCAGATCTACAGGAGCCTCCTACGAGCAGTACTTC. Residues: CASRSTGASYEQYF.

The genes are TRBV25-1 and TRBJ2-2; maybe TRBD2 (6 bases). There are 18 residues in the CDR3. V lost 6 bases and J lost 2, with 22 bases in between. Looked up from germline, CDR1 is MGHDK and CDR2 is SYGVNS. CDR3: CASSPRVGGGRNTGELFF. CDR3 in DNA: TGTGCCAGCAGCCCCCGTGTGGGGGGAGGCAGAAACACCGGGGAGCTGTTTTTT.

As concerns this clonotype: Possible read error: a much larger clone is one base away. The chain couples TRBV15 to TRBJ1-1; weak D call: TRBD1 (5 bases). From germline, CDR1 is LNHNV and CDR2 YYDKDF (reference sequence). Trimming removed 10 bases from V and 0 bases from J, with 18 bases in between. This CDR3 has 15 amino acids. The CDR3 loop reads CASSLLGRVNTEAFF. CDR3 DNA: TGTGCCAGCAGTCTCTTGGGCAGGGTGAACACTGAAGCTTTCTTT.

This clonotype has only a few counts. As DNA, the CDR3 is TGTGCCACCCGGGCTGACGGAGGGGGTCAGCCCCAGCATTTT. Residues: CATRADGGGQPQHF. This chain joins TRBV6-1 and TRBJ1-5; a possible D gene is TRBD1 (6 bases). V was cut by 10 bases and J by 6 bases, with 19 bases left in between. In germline, CDR1 is MNHNS, CDR2 SASEGT. The CDR3 consists of 14 residues.